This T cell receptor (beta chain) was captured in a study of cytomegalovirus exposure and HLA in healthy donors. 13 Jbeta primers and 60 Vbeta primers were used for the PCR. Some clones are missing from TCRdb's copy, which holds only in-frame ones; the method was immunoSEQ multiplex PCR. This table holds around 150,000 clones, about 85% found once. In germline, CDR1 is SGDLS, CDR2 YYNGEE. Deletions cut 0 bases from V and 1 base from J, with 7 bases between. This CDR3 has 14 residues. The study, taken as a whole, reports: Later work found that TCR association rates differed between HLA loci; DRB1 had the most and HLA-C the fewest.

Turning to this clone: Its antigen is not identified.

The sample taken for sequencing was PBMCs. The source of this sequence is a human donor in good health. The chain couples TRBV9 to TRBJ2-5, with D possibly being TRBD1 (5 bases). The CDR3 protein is CASSVGRAQETQYF. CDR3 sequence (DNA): TGTGCCAGCAGCGTAGGCAGGGCCCAAGAGACCCAGTACTTC.